The 3 T cell receptor beta chains below were found in one sample sequenced in a study of T cells in Graves' hyperthyroidism and ophthalmopathy. The investigators amplified TCR beta CDR3 regions from RNA transcripts. The HTBI primer set served for first-round RT-PCR of the TCR CDR3. In TCRdb, the multiplex PCR reads were re-called with MiXCR into one record per CDR3 protein. The sample lists 480,000 or so distinct CDR3 sequences, roughly 45% occurring once. The sequenced sample was peripheral blood or thyroid tissue (not recorded which). These receptors were obtained from an adult woman with Graves' disease, either hyperthyroidism or ophthalmopathy (not recorded which).

This clonotype was seen a few times. A junction end diverges from the germline sequence, so it may reflect a read error. This chain joins TRBV20-1 and TRBJ2-6; 9 bases agree with TRBD1. The CDR3 sequence is 13 residues long. Germline CDR1 is DFQATT and CDR2 is SNEGSKA (reference sequence). The DNA for the CDR3 is TGCAGTGCTTTGACAGGGGGTTTCGGTACTGAAGCTTTC. Encoded protein: CSALTGGFGTEAF.

The V call is TRBV10-3, the J call TRBJ2-7, with D unresolved. CDR3 length: 12 residues. V was cut by 10 bases and J by 0 bases, with 10 bases left in between. Germline loops: CDR1 ENHRY, CDR2 SYGVKD. In DNA form, the CDR3 reads TGTGCCAGCAGCCACCCCTCCTACGAGCAGTACTTC. Protein: CASSHPSYEQYF.

This clonotype was seen repeatedly, ten times or more. The gene calls are TRBV7-2 and TRBJ2-7; D is unresolved. There are 13 residues in the CDR3. With 2 bases removed from V and 3 bases from J, the gap between germline ends came to 8 bases. CDR1 is SGHTA, CDR2 FQGNSA, per germline. In DNA, the CDR3 is TGTGCCAGCAGCTTATCAAGAAACTACGAGCAGTACTTC. It is translated as CASSLSRNYEQYF.